This T cell receptor beta chain was identified in a study of beta chain features in type 1 diabetes. Sequenced material consisted of expressed TCRB transcripts (all of the isolated RNA was reverse transcribed). The average output of naive, central memory and regulatory T cell samples was several million reads. The protocol was immunoSEQ multiplex PCR, while the TCRdb copy is restricted to in-frame clones and leaves out a portion. The sample consists of roughly 450,000 clones, roughly an eighth of them appearing once. CDR1 and CDR2 from the germline V gene are LNHNV and YYDKDF (reference sequence). CDR3 length: 12 residues. V was trimmed by 5 bases and J by 6 bases, leaving 8 bases between them. This clone was seen only a few times. Via the markers CD45RO/CCR7/CD25/CD127/CD95/CD27, stem cell-like memory, regulatory, central memory and naive CD4+ cells were sorted.

The source of this sequence is a woman aged 18-29 years in good health. The sample was naive CD4+ T cells from blood. The genes are TRBV15 and TRBJ1-5; a weak D match, TRBD1 (5 bases). CDR3 DNA sequence: TGTGCCACCAGCCAGGGTGGTCAGCCCCAGCATTTT. Its protein product is CATSQGGQPQHF.